This T cell receptor beta chain was profiled in a study of T-cell memory formation after mild COVID-19. Study in general: TCR clusters were mostly confined to one donor each. Overall study results and limits: Confirmation was lacking for SARS-CoV-2 specificity of second-wave clones that peaked on day 37. Later expanders leaned CD4+, whereas clones that contracted between day 15 and 85 were balanced CD4/CD8.

The CDR3 consists of 10 residues. Trimming cost V 3 bases and J 5 bases, with 4 bases left between them. The V gene's germline CDR1 is DFQATT and CDR2 SNEGSKA (reference sequence). TCRdb re-derived calls from the 5' RACE reads in MiXCR, one entry per CDR3 protein. This sample carries some 180,000 distinct CDR3 sequences, 13% of them seen once, and the ten largest clones take approximately 3.6%. To note about this clonotype: The antigen is not known.

This clonotype originated in a young man who had mild COVID-19 (a few samples of this study predate the infection). Cell type and time point are not known. The chain is built from TRBV20-1 and TRBJ2-5; D gene ambiguous. The material sequenced was PBMCs or a T cell subset sorted from them (not recorded which). The CDR3 sequence: CSASDETQYF. CDR3 in DNA: TGCAGTGCTAGTGATGAGACCCAGTACTTC.